The rows below give T cell receptor beta chains drawn from one sample of a study of cytomegalovirus exposure and HLA in healthy donors. The table came from immunoSEQ multiplex PCR; TCRdb's copy has only in-frame clones and leaves some out. The sample holds 170,000 or so clones, around 77% seen once. The sequenced material came from PBMCs. These receptor sequences come from a man aged 55 to 70 in good health and CMV-seronegative. CDR3s include the opening cysteine and the closing phenylalanine or tryptophan. A D gene is named only where the DNA matches it firmly. Size is stated for part of the rows, as once, few or many counts, or as a class when the clone is expanded.

d_gene: TRBD1; v_gene: TRBV6-6; abundance: .; j_gene: TRBJ2-7; CDR3aa: CASSPSDRGSSYEQYF; CDR3nt: TGTGCCAGCAGTCCAAGTGACAGGGGAAGCTCCTACGAGCAGTACTTC
d_gene: .; v_gene: TRBV6-6; abundance: many; j_gene: TRBJ2-6; CDR3aa: CASTPEGTGANVLTF; CDR3nt: TGTGCCAGCACCCCAGAGGGAACCGGGGCCAACGTCCTGACTTTC
d_gene: .; v_gene: TRBV18; abundance: once; j_gene: TRBJ1-4; CDR3aa: CASSPRGGEEKLFF; CDR3nt: TGTGCCAGCTCACCTAGAGGTGGAGAGGAAAAACTGTTTTTT
d_gene: TRBD1; v_gene: TRBV7-9; abundance: once; j_gene: TRBJ2-5; CDR3aa: CASSGGQVALTQETQYF; CDR3nt: TGTGCCAGCAGCGGGGGACAGGTGGCCCTTACCCAAGAGACCCAGTACTTC
d_gene: TRBD1; v_gene: TRBV6-5; abundance: .; j_gene: TRBJ2-7; CDR3aa: CASSTSGTGMSEQYF; CDR3nt: TGTGCCAGCAGTACCTCCGGGACAGGGATGTCCGAGCAGTACTTC
d_gene: TRBD2; v_gene: TRBV7-3; abundance: .; j_gene: TRBJ2-7; CDR3aa: CASSLGTSGISEQYF; CDR3nt: TGTGCCAGCAGCTTAGGGACTAGCGGGATATCCGAGCAGTACTTC
d_gene: TRBD2; v_gene: TRBV7-8; abundance: once; j_gene: TRBJ2-7; CDR3aa: CASSLVRTLAGGPYEQYF; CDR3nt: TGTGCCAGCAGCTTAGTCCGGACATTAGCGGGAGGGCCCTACGAGCAGTACTTC
d_gene: TRBD1; v_gene: TRBV5-8; abundance: .; j_gene: TRBJ2-7; CDR3aa: CASSMTRTGTYEQYF; CDR3nt: TGTGCCAGCAGCATGACCCGGACAGGTACCTACGAGCAGTACTTC
d_gene: .; v_gene: TRBV28; abundance: .; j_gene: TRBJ2-7; CDR3aa: CASRSTSRLPSYEQYF; CDR3nt: TGTGCCAGCCGTTCTACCTCGAGGCTGCCCTCCTACGAGCAGTACTTC
d_gene: TRBD1; v_gene: TRBV5-6; abundance: .; j_gene: TRBJ2-6; CDR3aa: CASSVPGQGVPGANVLTF; CDR3nt: TGTGCCAGCAGCGTTCCGGGACAGGGAGTTCCTGGGGCCAACGTCCTGACTTTC
d_gene: TRBD1; v_gene: TRBV27; abundance: once; j_gene: TRBJ1-4; CDR3aa: CASKSRGPWGSEKLFF; CDR3nt: TGTGCCAGCAAGAGCAGGGGGCCCTGGGGGTCTGAAAAACTGTTTTTT
d_gene: .; v_gene: TRBV29-1; abundance: few; j_gene: TRBJ1-2; CDR3aa: CSVEGQGKGGYTF; CDR3nt: TGCAGCGTTGAAGGTCAGGGGAAGGGTGGCTACACCTTC
d_gene: TRBD1; v_gene: TRBV30; abundance: .; j_gene: TRBJ2-1; CDR3aa: CAWSPQDRRSYNEQFF; CDR3nt: TGTGCCTGGAGTCCGCAGGACAGGAGATCCTACAATGAGCAGTTCTTC
d_gene: TRBD1; v_gene: TRBV6-1; abundance: .; j_gene: TRBJ1-6; CDR3aa: CASSGRQGAGSPLHF; CDR3nt: TGTGCCAGCAGTGGAAGACAGGGGGCAGGGTCACCCCTCCACTTT
d_gene: TRBD1; v_gene: TRBV10-2; abundance: few; j_gene: TRBJ1-5; CDR3aa: CASRGQGFNQPQHF; CDR3nt: TGCGCCAGCAGGGGACAGGGTTTCAATCAGCCCCAGCATTTT
d_gene: .; v_gene: TRBV4-1; abundance: .; j_gene: TRBJ2-2; CDR3aa: CASSPAGQGGNAGELFF; CDR3nt: TGCGCCAGCAGCCCGGCAGGCCAGGGGGGTAACGCCGGGGAGCTGTTTTTT
d_gene: TRBD1; v_gene: TRBV4-1; abundance: .; j_gene: TRBJ1-5; CDR3aa: CASSQAWTGDSNQPQHF; CDR3nt: TGCGCCAGCAGCCAAGCCTGGACAGGGGATAGCAATCAGCCCCAGCATTTT
d_gene: .; v_gene: TRBV9; abundance: .; j_gene: TRBJ1-1; CDR3aa: CASSVEGLEGGTEAFF; CDR3nt: TGTGCCAGCAGCGTCGAGGGTCTAGAGGGCGGAACTGAAGCTTTCTTT
d_gene: .; v_gene: TRBV5-5; abundance: .; j_gene: TRBJ1-2; CDR3aa: CASSLGSIHGGYTF; CDR3nt: TGTGCCAGCAGCTTGGGATCTATCCACGGGGGCTACACCTTC
d_gene: TRBD1; v_gene: TRBV5-4; abundance: .; j_gene: TRBJ2-2; CDR3aa: CASSFIGVQGVTGELFF; CDR3nt: TGTGCCAGCAGCTTCATTGGGGTGCAGGGGGTCACCGGGGAGCTGTTTTTT
d_gene: TRBD2; v_gene: TRBV5-6; abundance: .; j_gene: TRBJ2-1; CDR3aa: CASSPGLANYNEQFF; CDR3nt: TGTGCCAGCAGCCCGGGACTAGCAAACTACAATGAGCAGTTCTTC
d_gene: .; v_gene: TRBV29-1; abundance: .; j_gene: TRBJ2-1; CDR3aa: CSVVGRSDEQFF; CDR3nt: TGCAGCGTTGTTGGTCGAAGCGATGAGCAGTTCTTC
d_gene: .; v_gene: TRBV10-3; abundance: .; j_gene: TRBJ2-3; CDR3aa: CAISESGGYTDTQYF; CDR3nt: TGTGCCATCAGTGAGTCTGGGGGGTACACAGATACGCAGTATTTT
d_gene: TRBD1; v_gene: TRBV6-5; abundance: .; j_gene: TRBJ1-2; CDR3aa: CASREGANSNYGYTF; CDR3nt: TGTGCCAGCAGGGAGGGGGCCAACTCTAACTATGGCTACACCTTC
d_gene: TRBD1; v_gene: TRBV5-1; abundance: .; j_gene: TRBJ1-3; CDR3aa: CASAPSTGVGNTIYF; CDR3nt: TGCGCCAGCGCGCCGTCGACAGGGGTTGGAAACACCATATATTTT
d_gene: TRBD1; v_gene: TRBV7-9; abundance: .; j_gene: TRBJ1-2; CDR3aa: CASSLQGGNYGYTF; CDR3nt: TGTGCCAGCAGCCTACAAGGGGGCAACTATGGCTACACCTTC
d_gene: .; v_gene: TRBV15; abundance: .; j_gene: TRBJ2-7; CDR3aa: CATSRDRVSSYEQYF; CDR3nt: TGTGCCACCAGCAGAGACCGGGTTAGCTCCTACGAGCAGTACTTC
d_gene: TRBD1; v_gene: TRBV27; abundance: .; j_gene: TRBJ1-5; CDR3aa: CASSPKTGGLPQHF; CDR3nt: TGTGCCAGCAGTCCGAAGACAGGGGGTCTGCCCCAGCATTTT
d_gene: .; v_gene: TRBV19; abundance: .; j_gene: TRBJ2-7; CDR3aa: CASTESAGNYEQYF; CDR3nt: TGTGCCAGTACCGAATCGGCGGGGAACTACGAGCAGTACTTC
d_gene: .; v_gene: TRBV2; abundance: few; j_gene: TRBJ2-7; CDR3aa: CASSIRVSTYEQYF; CDR3nt: TGTGCCAGCAGTATCAGGGTTTCGACCTACGAGCAGTACTTC
d_gene: TRBD2; v_gene: TRBV6-5; abundance: once; j_gene: TRBJ2-7; CDR3aa: CASRPLAGGWYEQYF; CDR3nt: TGTGCCAGCAGACCCTTGGCGGGGGGCTGGTACGAGCAGTACTTC
d_gene: .; v_gene: TRBV11-2; abundance: once; j_gene: TRBJ1-6; CDR3aa: CASSLRGAGGSPLHF; CDR3nt: TGTGCCAGCAGCTTACGGGGTGCAGGAGGTTCACCCCTCCACTTT
d_gene: TRBD1; v_gene: TRBV5-4; abundance: .; j_gene: TRBJ2-3; CDR3aa: CASSIRTGSLSDTQYF; CDR3nt: TGTGCCAGCAGCATAAGGACAGGGAGTTTATCAGATACGCAGTATTTT
d_gene: TRBD2; v_gene: TRBV7-9; abundance: .; j_gene: TRBJ2-3; CDR3aa: CASSLIGLATDTQYF; CDR3nt: TGTGCCAGCAGCTTAATAGGACTAGCGACAGATACGCAGTATTTT
d_gene: .; v_gene: TRBV28; abundance: .; j_gene: TRBJ1-1; CDR3aa: CASSLSVRGTEAFF; CDR3nt: TGTGCCAGCAGTTTATCAGTCAGGGGCACTGAAGCTTTCTTT
d_gene: .; v_gene: TRBV7-2; abundance: .; j_gene: TRBJ1-1; CDR3aa: CASSLVAGAMNTEAFF; CDR3nt: TGTGCCAGCAGCTTAGTGGCAGGGGCCATGAACACTGAAGCTTTCTTT
d_gene: TRBD2; v_gene: TRBV6-6; abundance: .; j_gene: TRBJ2-1; CDR3aa: CASSYSTSAHNEQFF; CDR3nt: TGTGCCAGCAGTTATTCGACTAGCGCACACAATGAGCAGTTCTTC
d_gene: TRBD1; v_gene: TRBV18; abundance: .; j_gene: TRBJ1-1; CDR3aa: CASSPGQGGLTEAFF; CDR3nt: TGTGCCAGCTCACCGGGGCAGGGGGGTTTGACTGAAGCTTTCTTT
d_gene: .; v_gene: TRBV25-1; abundance: .; j_gene: TRBJ2-1; CDR3aa: CASSDGRGSDEQFF; CDR3nt: TGTGCCAGCAGTGACGGCAGGGGAAGCGATGAGCAGTTCTTC
d_gene: TRBD1; v_gene: TRBV5-1; abundance: .; j_gene: TRBJ1-1; CDR3aa: CASSLGDRGAGLEAFF; CDR3nt: TGCGCCAGCAGCTTGGGAGACAGGGGGGCGGGCCTAGAAGCTTTCTTT
d_gene: .; v_gene: TRBV5-1; abundance: .; j_gene: TRBJ2-7; CDR3aa: CASSLFSGKGYEQYF; CDR3nt: TGCGCCAGCAGCTTGTTTTCGGGGAAAGGGTACGAGCAGTACTTC
d_gene: .; v_gene: TRBV5-1; abundance: .; j_gene: TRBJ2-5; CDR3aa: CASSYGTGGYQETQYF; CDR3nt: TGCGCCAGCAGCTACGGAACGGGGGGCTACCAAGAGACCCAGTACTTC
d_gene: TRBD2; v_gene: TRBV5-1; abundance: .; j_gene: TRBJ2-5; CDR3aa: CASSLTSGSGETQYF; CDR3nt: TGCGCCAGCAGCTTGACTAGCGGGAGTGGGGAGACCCAGTACTTC
d_gene: TRBD1; v_gene: TRBV5-6; abundance: .; j_gene: TRBJ2-7; CDR3aa: CASSADRSSYEQYF; CDR3nt: TGTGCCAGCAGCGCGGACAGGTCCTCCTACGAGCAGTACTTC
d_gene: TRBD1; v_gene: TRBV10-3; abundance: few; j_gene: TRBJ2-5; CDR3aa: CAISDDRAETQYF; CDR3nt: TGTGCCATCAGTGATGACAGGGCAGAGACCCAGTACTTC
d_gene: .; v_gene: TRBV7-2; abundance: .; j_gene: TRBJ1-1; CDR3aa: CASSKGDTEAFF; CDR3nt: TGTGCCAGCAGCAAGGGGGACACTGAAGCTTTCTTT
d_gene: .; v_gene: TRBV11-2; abundance: .; j_gene: TRBJ2-7; CDR3aa: CASSASAQGYEQYF; CDR3nt: TGTGCCAGCAGCGCATCCGCACAGGGTTACGAGCAGTACTTC
d_gene: .; v_gene: TRBV6-5; abundance: .; j_gene: TRBJ1-5; CDR3aa: CASRGDNSNQPQHF; CDR3nt: TGTGCCAGCAGAGGGGACAATAGCAATCAGCCCCAGCATTTT
d_gene: TRBD1; v_gene: TRBV7-8; abundance: .; j_gene: TRBJ2-2; CDR3aa: CASSFRGQGAVGELFF; CDR3nt: TGTGCCAGCAGCTTCAGGGGACAGGGGGCTGTCGGGGAGCTGTTTTTT
d_gene: TRBD2; v_gene: TRBV14; abundance: .; j_gene: TRBJ2-1; CDR3aa: CASSQVRAGGRYNEQFF; CDR3nt: TGTGCCAGCAGCCAAGTAAGAGCGGGGGGGCGGTACAATGAGCAGTTCTTC
d_gene: .; v_gene: TRBV6-6; abundance: .; j_gene: TRBJ2-5; CDR3aa: CASSYAGEETQYF; CDR3nt: TGTGCCAGCAGTTACGCTGGAGAGGAGACCCAGTACTTC